The TCR beta chain described here comes from a study of beta chain features in type 1 diabetes. The authors reverse transcribed all of the isolated RNA, so sequencing captured expressed TCRB transcripts. Generated by immunoSEQ multiplex PCR, the TCRdb table keeps only in-frame clones and is missing some. This sample has 310,000 or so clones; approximately 8% occur once, and the top ten carry 0.44%. Study findings and constraints: Researchers cautioned that cDNA sequencing could over-represent cells with high TCR expression. Although PCR might favor shorter templates, it would do so equally in patients and controls. Among patients with Type 1 diabetes, TCRB CDR3s were moderately but significantly shorter in every one of the four CD4+ subsets. The question left open here concerned HLA type influencing TCRB rearrangement.

Germline assignment: CDR1 SGHTA and CDR2 FQGNSA. The ends were cut back, 5 bases at V and 4 bases at J, with 11 bases in the middle. The CDR3 is 14 residues long. In its sample, this clone was seen a few times. The antigen is not known. The sequencing input was central memory CD4+ T cells from blood. This chain connects TRBV7-2 to TRBJ2-2, with D unresolved. This TCR was sampled from a woman under 30 in good health. The CDR3 region has the DNA TGTGCCAGCAGCCCCCGCCTGTCCACCGGGGAGCTGTTTTTT. It yields the protein CASSPRLSTGELFF. The full variable domain, with the rest looked up from reference TRBV7-2 and TRBJ2-2, is GAGVSQSPSNKVTEKGKDVELRCDPISGHTALYWYRQSLGQGLEFLIYFQGNSAPDKSGLPSDRFSAERTGGSVSTLTIQRTQQEDSAVYLCASSPRLSTGELFFGEGSRLTVL.